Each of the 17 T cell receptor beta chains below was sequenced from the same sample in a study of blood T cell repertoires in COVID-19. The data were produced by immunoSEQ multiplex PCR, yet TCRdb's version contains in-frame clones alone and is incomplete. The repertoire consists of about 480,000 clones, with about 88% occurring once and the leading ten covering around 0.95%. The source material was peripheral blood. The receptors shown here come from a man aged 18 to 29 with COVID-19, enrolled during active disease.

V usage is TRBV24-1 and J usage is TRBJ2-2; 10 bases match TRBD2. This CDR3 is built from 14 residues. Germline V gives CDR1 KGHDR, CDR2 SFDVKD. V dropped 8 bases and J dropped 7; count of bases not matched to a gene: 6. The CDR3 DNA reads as TGTGCCACCAATGAAGCGGGAGGGGTCGGGGAGCTGTTTTTT. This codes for CATNEAGGVGELFF.

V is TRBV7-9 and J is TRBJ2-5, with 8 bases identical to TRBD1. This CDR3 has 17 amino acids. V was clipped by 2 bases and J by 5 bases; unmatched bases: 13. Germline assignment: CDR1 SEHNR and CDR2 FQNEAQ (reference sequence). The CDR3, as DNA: TGTGCCAGCAGCTTAAAAGGGTTGACAGGGGTCGGGGAGACCCAGTACTTC. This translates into CASSLKGLTGVGETQYF.

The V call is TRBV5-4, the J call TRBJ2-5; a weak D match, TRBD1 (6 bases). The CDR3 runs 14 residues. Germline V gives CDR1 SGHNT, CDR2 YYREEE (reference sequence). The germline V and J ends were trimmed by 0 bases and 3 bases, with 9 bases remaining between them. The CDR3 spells CASSLGGGEETQYF. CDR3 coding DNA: TGTGCCAGCAGCTTGGGAGGGGGAGAAGAGACCCAGTACTTC.

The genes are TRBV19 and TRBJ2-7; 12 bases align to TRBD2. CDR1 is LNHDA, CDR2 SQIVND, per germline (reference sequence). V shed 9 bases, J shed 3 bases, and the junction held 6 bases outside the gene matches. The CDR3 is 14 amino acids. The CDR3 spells CASSRTSGVYEQYF. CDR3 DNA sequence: TGTGCCAGCTCTAGGACTAGCGGGGTCTACGAGCAGTACTTC.

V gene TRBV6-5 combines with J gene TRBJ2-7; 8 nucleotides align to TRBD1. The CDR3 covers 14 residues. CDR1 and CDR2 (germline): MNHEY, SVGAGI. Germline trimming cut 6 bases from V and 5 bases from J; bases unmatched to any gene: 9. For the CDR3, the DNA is TGTGCCAGCAGCGAGGACACAGGGGGAGACGAGCAGTACTTC. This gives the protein CASSEDTGGDEQYF.

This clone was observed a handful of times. The CDR3 DNA follows: TGCGCCAGCACACCGGGACTAGCGGGGGGGCCAGGGAATGAGCAGTTCTTC. Translated: CASTPGLAGGPGNEQFF. The chain employs TRBV10-2 and TRBJ2-1, with TRBD2 matching over 16 bases. The CDR3 consists of 17 residues. Germline CDR1 reads WSHSY; CDR2 reads SAAADI. Unmatched junction bases numbered 10, after V lost 7 bases and J lost 7 bases.

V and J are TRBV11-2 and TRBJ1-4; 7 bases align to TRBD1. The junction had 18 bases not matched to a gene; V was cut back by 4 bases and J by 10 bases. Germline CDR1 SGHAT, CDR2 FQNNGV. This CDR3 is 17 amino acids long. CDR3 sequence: CASSSMVSADRSAKLFF. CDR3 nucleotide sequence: TGTGCCAGCAGCTCCATGGTGTCGGCGGACAGGTCGGCAAAACTGTTTTTT.

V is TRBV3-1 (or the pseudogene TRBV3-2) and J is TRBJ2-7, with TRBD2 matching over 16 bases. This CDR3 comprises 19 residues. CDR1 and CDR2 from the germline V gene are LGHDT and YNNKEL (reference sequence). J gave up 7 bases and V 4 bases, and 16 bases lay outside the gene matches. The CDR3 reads CASSRTPGTSGGAAREQYF. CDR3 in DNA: TGTGCCAGCAGCCGAACCCCCGGGACTAGCGGGGGGGCCGCTCGGGAGCAGTACTTC.

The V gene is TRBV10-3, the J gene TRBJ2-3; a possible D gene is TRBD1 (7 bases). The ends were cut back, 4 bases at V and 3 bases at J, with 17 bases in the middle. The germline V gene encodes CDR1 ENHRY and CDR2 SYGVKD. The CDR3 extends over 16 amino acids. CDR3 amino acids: CAISGDDQGGTDTQYF. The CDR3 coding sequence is TGTGCCATCAGTGGCGATGACCAGGGGGGTACAGATACGCAGTATTTT.

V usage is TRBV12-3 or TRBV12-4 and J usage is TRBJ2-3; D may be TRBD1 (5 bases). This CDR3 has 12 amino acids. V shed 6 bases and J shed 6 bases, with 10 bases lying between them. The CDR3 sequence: CASRGPGDTQYF. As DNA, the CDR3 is TGTGCCAGCAGAGGCCCAGGGGATACGCAGTATTTT.

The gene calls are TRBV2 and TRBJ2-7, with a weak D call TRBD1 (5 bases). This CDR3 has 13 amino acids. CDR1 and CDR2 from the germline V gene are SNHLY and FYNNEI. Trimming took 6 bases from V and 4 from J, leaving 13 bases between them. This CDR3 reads CASRLTEVYEQYF. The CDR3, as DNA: TGTGCCAGCAGGTTGACAGAGGTTTACGAGCAGTACTTC. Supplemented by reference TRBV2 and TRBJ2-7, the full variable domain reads EPEVTQTPSHQVTQMGQEVILRCVPISNHLYFYWYRQILGQKVEFLVSFYNNEISEKSEIFDDQFSVERPDGSNFTLKIRSTKLEDSAMYFCASRLTEVYEQYFGPGTRLTVT.

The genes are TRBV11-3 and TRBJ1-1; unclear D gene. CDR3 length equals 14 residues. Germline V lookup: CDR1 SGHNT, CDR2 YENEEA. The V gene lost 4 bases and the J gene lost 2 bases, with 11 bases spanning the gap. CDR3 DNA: TGTGCCAGCAGCTCCAGGACTTCAAACACTGAAGCTTTCTTT. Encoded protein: CASSSRTSNTEAFF. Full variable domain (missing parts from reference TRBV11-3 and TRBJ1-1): EAGVVQSPRYKIIEKKQPVAFWCNPISGHNTLYWYLQNLGQGPELLIRYENEEAVDDSQLPKDRFSAERLKGVDSTLKIQPAELGDSAVYLCASSSRTSNTEAFFGQGTRLTVV.

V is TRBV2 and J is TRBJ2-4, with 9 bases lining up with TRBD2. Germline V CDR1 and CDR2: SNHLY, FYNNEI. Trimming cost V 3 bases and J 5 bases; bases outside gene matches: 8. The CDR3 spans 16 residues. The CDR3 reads CASSDPSGIVENIQYF. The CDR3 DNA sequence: TGTGCCAGCAGTGACCCTAGCGGGATTGTGGAAAACATTCAGTACTTC.

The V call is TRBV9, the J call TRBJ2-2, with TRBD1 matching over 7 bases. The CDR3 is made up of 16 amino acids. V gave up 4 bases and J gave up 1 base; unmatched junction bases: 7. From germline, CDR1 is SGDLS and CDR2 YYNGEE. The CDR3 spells CASSRETGWNTGELFF. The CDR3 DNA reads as TGTGCCAGCAGCAGAGAGACAGGGTGGAACACCGGGGAGCTGTTTTTT.

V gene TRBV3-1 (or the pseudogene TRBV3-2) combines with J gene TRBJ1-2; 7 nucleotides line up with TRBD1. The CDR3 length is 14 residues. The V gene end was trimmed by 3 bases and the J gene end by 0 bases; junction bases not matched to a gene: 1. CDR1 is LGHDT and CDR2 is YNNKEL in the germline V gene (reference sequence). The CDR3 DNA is TGTGCCAGCAGCCACGGGACAGCTAACTATGGCTACACCTTC. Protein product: CASSHGTANYGYTF.

The CDR3 spells CASSSMGGETQYF. The CDR3, as DNA: TGTGCCAGCAGCTCAATGGGAGGGGAGACCCAGTACTTC. The gene calls are TRBV7-9 and TRBJ2-5, with 7 bases matching TRBD2. J gave up 5 bases and V 4 bases, and 4 bases lay outside the gene matches. Germline lookup yields CDR1 SEHNR and CDR2 FQNEAQ (reference sequence). The CDR3 spans 13 residues.

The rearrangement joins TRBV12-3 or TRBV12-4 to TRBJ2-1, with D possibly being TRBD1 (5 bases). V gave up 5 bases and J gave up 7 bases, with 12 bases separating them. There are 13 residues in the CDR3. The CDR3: CASSRGDSNEQFF. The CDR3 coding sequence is TGTGCCAGCAGTAGGGGCGACAGTAATGAGCAGTTCTTC.